Below are 26 T cell receptor beta chains sequenced from a single sample in a study of spatial heterogeneity in lung cancer. Notes on the study in general: Within tumors, counts of expanded alpha and beta TCRs tracked tumor mutation counts.

From the 5' RACE reads, TCRdb called clonotypes with MiXCR, one entry per CDR3 protein. The repertoire includes 20,000 to 30,000 distinct CDR3 sequences, 8.8% of them detected once, and over 7.5% sits in the top ten. Time point described: sample taken at primary tumor resection. These receptors' antigens are unknown. This specimen consisted of lung tumor tissue, obtained at surgery. Every receptor here comes from a male donor with early-stage non-small cell lung cancer.

This clonotype was seen at least ten times. The V call is TRBV27, the J call TRBJ1-5; D possibly corresponds to TRBD1 (5 bases). The CDR3 has 14 amino acids. Trimming removed 3 bases at V and 5 bases at J, with 11 bases between. Per the germline V gene, CDR1 is MNHEY and CDR2 is SMNVEV (reference sequence). The CDR3 coding sequence is TGTGCCAGCAGTTTTGGGATGGGGGATCAGCCCCAGCATTTT. Protein sequence: CASSFGMGDQPQHF.

Ten or more counts support this clonotype. This chain connects TRBV28 to TRBJ1-2; the D gene is possibly TRBD1 (6 bases). Germline-derived CDR1 and CDR2 are MDHEN and SYDVKM. The CDR3 extends over 14 amino acids. V was cut by 6 bases and J by 4 bases, with 15 bases left in between. CDR3 in amino acids: CASSRGGRGYGYTF. The CDR3 DNA is TGTGCCAGCAGCCGGGGGGGCCGGGGCTATGGCTACACCTTC.

This clonotype was detected many times. The rearrangement links TRBV7-7 to TRBJ2-5; D is ambiguous. Per the germline V gene, CDR1 is SSHAT and CDR2 is FNYEAQ (reference sequence). This CDR3 is 13 amino acids long. V gave up 0 bases and J gave up 4 bases, with 6 bases separating them. DNA for the CDR3: TGTGCCAGCAGCTTAGCACGGAGAGAGACCCAGTACTTC. Translated, it gives CASSLARRETQYF.

V gene TRBV5-1 combines with J gene TRBJ2-3, with TRBD2 identical over 7 bases. J was trimmed by 2 bases and V by 4 bases; bases with no gene match: 7. This CDR3 contains 15 residues. CDR1 is SGHRS and CDR2 is YFSETQ in the germline V gene. Written as DNA, the CDR3 is TGCGCCAGCAGCGAAACTAGCGCTTACACAGATACGCAGTATTTT. It encodes CASSETSAYTDTQYF.

The sample holds a few counts of this clonotype. The V gene is TRBV6-5, the J gene TRBJ2-7; possible D gene TRBD1, 7 bases. This CDR3 comprises 17 residues. Germline V gene sequence: CDR1 MNHEY, CDR2 SVGAGI. Deletions cut 6 bases from V and 3 bases from J, with 24 bases between. CDR3 in amino acids: CASSLLGGGDSHYEQYF. The DNA for the CDR3 is TGTGCCAGCAGCCTACTCGGGGGCGGGGACAGCCACTACGAGCAGTACTTC.

This clonotype was recorded many times. In DNA, the CDR3 is TGCAGTGCCCAGGGTGCTAGGACTGAAGCTTTCTTT. Translated, it gives CSAQGARTEAFF. J is TRBJ1-1 and V is TRBV20-1; possibly TRBD1 for D (5 bases). The CDR3 loop spans 12 amino acids. Between the trimmed V and J ends, which lost 6 bases and 5 bases, there was a span of 13 bases. CDR1 DFQATT and CDR2 SNEGSKA come from the germline V gene (reference sequence).

By share, this clonotype counts as medium-sized. CDR3 sequence: CASSETGVEQFF. CDR3 bases: TGCGCCAGCAGCGAGACGGGAGTTGAGCAGTTCTTC. This rearrangement joins TRBV5-1 to TRBJ2-1; D might be TRBD2 (6 bases). From germline, CDR1 is SGHRS and CDR2 YFSETQ. The CDR3 length is 12 residues. V was cut by 4 bases and J by 9 bases, with 11 bases left in between.

This clonotype was seen ten or more times. The V and J genes are TRBV7-9 and TRBJ2-1; D is ambiguous. The CDR3 consists of 13 residues. V shed 3 bases and J shed 7 bases, with 10 bases lying between them. Germline loops: CDR1 SEHNR, CDR2 FQNEAQ (reference sequence). The CDR3 DNA reads as TGTGCCAGCAGCTTCCCTACCGGGAATGAGCAGTTCTTC. Translation gives CASSFPTGNEQFF.

The chain is built from TRBV5-1 and TRBJ2-6; TRBD2 agrees at 7 bases. Germline assignment: CDR1 SGHRS and CDR2 YFSETQ. V was clipped by 0 bases and J by 0 bases; unmatched bases: 3. The length of the CDR3 is 17 residues. This chain's CDR3 is CASSLGGTISGANVLTF. Written as DNA, the CDR3 is TGCGCCAGCAGCTTGGGAGGGACTATCTCTGGGGCCAACGTCCTGACTTTC. Looking up the rest from reference TRBV5-1 and TRBJ2-6 gives the full variable domain: KAGVTQTPRYLIKTRGQQVTLSCSPISGHRSVSWYQQTPGQGLQFLFEYFSETQRNKGNFPGRFSGRQFSNSRSEMNVSTLELGDSALYLCASSLGGTISGANVLTFGAGSRLTVL.

This chain uses TRBV20-1 with TRBJ2-5; D is perhaps TRBD1 (6 bases). Between the trimmed V and J ends, which lost 0 bases and 7 bases, there was a span of 15 bases. CDR1 and CDR2 from the germline V gene are DFQATT and SNEGSKA (reference sequence). This CDR3 has 14 amino acids. DNA of the CDR3: TGCAGTGCTAGAGATAAGGAACAGGGTGTGACCCAGTACTTC. It specifies CSARDKEQGVTQYF.

On this clonotype itself: The junction departs from germline at one end; a sequencing error may be responsible. The chain carries TRBV6-6 and TRBJ1-6; tentative D call: TRBD1 (5 bases). CDR1 MNHNY and CDR2 SVGAGI come from the germline V gene (reference sequence). The CDR3 sequence is 16 residues long. The CDR3 region is CANSQYLGDYNSPLHF. The CDR3 nucleotides read TGTGCCAACAGTCAGTATCTGGGGGATTATAATTCACCCCTCCACTTT.

In this sample, this clonotype turned up many times. The J gene is TRBJ1-5, the V gene TRBV5-1; a weak D match, TRBD1 (5 bases). Germline V gives CDR1 SGHRS, CDR2 YFSETQ. V was clipped by 0 bases and J by 5 bases, with 12 bases between them. The CDR3 is 15 amino acids. The DNA for the CDR3 is TGCGCCAGCAGCTTGGAGGGGATCGGTTATCAGCCCCAGCATTTT. Its protein is CASSLEGIGYQPQHF.

This clonotype is deemed medium-sized. The J gene is TRBJ1-4, the V gene TRBV12-3 or TRBV12-4; unclear D gene. The CDR3 length is 13 residues. V shed 0 bases and J shed 8 bases, with 7 bases lying between them. Here the CDR3 reads CASSLAPREKLFF. The CDR3 nucleotides read TGTGCCAGCAGTTTAGCCCCGCGAGAAAAACTGTTTTTT.

A few counts support this clonotype. This chain joins TRBV5-1 and TRBJ2-5; D is tentatively TRBD1 or TRBD2 (6 bases each). The V end lost 6 bases, the J end lost 4 bases, and 16 bases lay between the germline ends. The germline V gene has CDR1 SGHRS and CDR2 YFSETQ. This CDR3 is 14 amino acids long. The CDR3 DNA sequence: TGCGCCAGCAAGCGTGGGGGGCTAGGAGAGACCCAGTACTTC. Protein product: CASKRGGLGETQYF.

This clonotype occurred many times. V is TRBV12-3 or TRBV12-4 and J is TRBJ2-5; D may be TRBD1 (6 bases). The length of the CDR3 is 12 residues. V lost 9 bases and J lost 5, with 13 bases in between. The CDR3 loop reads CASPRGYETQYF. CDR3 coding DNA: TGTGCCAGTCCGAGGGGGTACGAGACCCAGTACTTC.

In its sample, this clonotype ranks as medium-sized. This rearrangement joins TRBV10-3 to TRBJ2-4; perhaps TRBD2 as D (7 bases). The V gene lost 6 bases and the J gene lost 0 bases, with 15 bases spanning the gap. The CDR3 sequence is 16 residues long. Per germline, CDR1 ENHRY and CDR2 SYGVKD. The CDR3 spells CAISPGGSLAKNIQYF. The CDR3, as DNA: TGTGCCATCAGCCCGGGGGGCTCCTTAGCCAAAAACATTCAGTACTTC.

A note on this clonotype: Germline and junction disagree at one end, which may indicate a read error. The rearrangement uses TRBV6-2 or TRBV6-3 and TRBJ2-1; unclear D gene. The CDR3 is 16 residues long. Looked up from germline, CDR1 is MNHEY and CDR2 is SVGEGT. The chain's CDR3 is CASSYGGRPTYTEQFF. Here the CDR3 DNA reads TGTGCCAGCAGTTACGGCGGACGGCCGACCTACACTGAGCAGTTCTTC.

The chain is built from TRBV10-3 and TRBJ2-1; the D gene is possibly TRBD1 (6 bases). The CDR3 covers 15 residues. Germline V gene sequence: CDR1 ENHRY, CDR2 SYGVKD. V lost 10 bases and J lost 2, with 18 bases in between. CDR3 in amino acids: CATEADSVAYNEQFF. CDR3 DNA: TGTGCCACCGAAGCGGACAGCGTGGCCTACAATGAGCAGTTCTTC.

There are many counts of this clonotype. The chain recombines TRBV27 with TRBJ2-4; D gene uncertain. This CDR3 contains 16 residues. With 5 bases removed from V and 0 bases from J, the gap between germline ends came to 14 bases. CDR1 is MNHEY, CDR2 SMNVEV, per germline (reference sequence). The CDR3 reads CASSPTPWVAKNIQYF. The CDR3 DNA reads as TGTGCCAGCAGTCCGACCCCATGGGTAGCCAAAAACATTCAGTACTTC.

This clonotype was counted between two and nine times. The rearrangement joins TRBV28 to TRBJ2-7; possibly TRBD1 for D (6 bases). This CDR3 contains 17 residues. V was cut by 4 bases and J by 2 bases, with 21 bases left in between. Germline V CDR1 and CDR2: MDHEN, SYDVKM. CDR3 region: CASSSTRGPRGPYEQYF. The CDR3 nucleotides are TGTGCCAGCAGTTCGACCAGGGGTCCCAGGGGCCCCTACGAGCAGTACTTC.

This clonotype occurred many times. The chain joins TRBV20-1 to TRBJ2-7, with 8 bases identical to TRBD2. With 5 bases clipped from V and 1 base from J, the junction kept 7 bases outside the gene matches. Germline V lookup: CDR1 DFQATT, CDR2 SNEGSKA (reference sequence). The CDR3 is made up of 14 amino acids. CDR3: CSAPSRGGSYEQYF. The CDR3 DNA sequence: TGCAGTGCTCCAAGTCGCGGGGGGTCCTACGAGCAGTACTTC.

At least ten counts were recorded for this clonotype. V usage is TRBV5-1 and J usage is TRBJ2-7; 10 nucleotides agree with TRBD2. Germline-derived CDR1 and CDR2 are SGHRS and YFSETQ. This CDR3 has 16 amino acids. V dropped 3 bases and J dropped 7; count of bases not matched to a gene: 13. The CDR3 protein is CASSSLPSGRAEEQYF. Here the CDR3 DNA reads TGCGCCAGCAGCTCCCTCCCCAGCGGGAGGGCCGAAGAGCAGTACTTC.

This clonotype has just a few counts. The chain uses TRBV2 and TRBJ2-3, with 7 bases matching TRBD2. V lost 3 bases and J lost 4; bases outside the gene matches: 7. Germline V lookup: CDR1 SNHLY, CDR2 FYNNEI. CDR3 size: 15 residues. CDR3 sequence (DNA): TGTGCCAGCAGTGATTTGGCTAGCGGTGCAGATACGCAGTATTTT. This translates into CASSDLASGADTQYF.

This clonotype has more than one count but fewer than ten. The CDR3 DNA follows: TGTGCCTGGAGTCAGGGTTTCGACGAGCAGTACTTC. Its translation: CAWSQGFDEQYF. The gene calls are TRBV30 and TRBJ2-7, with D tentatively TRBD1 (5 bases). CDR1 GTSNPN and CDR2 SVGIG come from the germline V gene (reference sequence). Trimming took off 2 bases at V and 5 bases at J, with 10 bases between the two ends. CDR3 length: 12 amino acids.

This clonotype was found a few times. This rearrangement joins TRBV7-2 to TRBJ2-2, with 11 bases identical to TRBD2. From germline, CDR1 is SGHTA and CDR2 FQGNSA. Losses at the gene ends were 5 bases for V and 5 bases for J; bases not matched to a gene: 4. This CDR3 comprises 15 residues. CDR3 bases: TGTGCCAGCAGCCGACTAGCGGGAAATACCGGGGAGCTGTTTTTT. Translated: CASSRLAGNTGELFF.

This clonotype was observed many times. The chain employs TRBV6-1 and TRBJ1-5; D not resolved. The CDR3 has 13 amino acids. V lost 6 bases and J lost 4, with 10 bases in between. The germline gives CDR1 MNHNS, CDR2 SASEGT. In nucleotides, the CDR3 is TGTGCCAGCAGGGAGGGAGGGAATCAGCCCCAGCATTTT. Translating gives CASREGGNQPQHF.